The 19 T cell receptor beta chains presented below share a single source sample, sequenced in a study of post-analysis software for immune sequencing data (dated by TCRdb to the mid-2010s). The library relied on PCR. The instrument was an Illumina HiSeq 2500. To reduce PCR and sequencing biases, unique molecular identifiers were built into the TCR beta cDNA libraries. The public sequencing data were trimmed at Q25 with fastp and processed into clonotypes with MiXCR by TCRdb, which kept only in-frame beta chains. Entries that share a CDR3 protein sequence are merged under the most common genes and DNA. This sample lists around 200,000 distinct CDR3 sequences; 29% were detected once. Approximately 3.6% of the sample is held by the ten biggest clonotypes. The antigens these receptors bind are not known. Results and caveats for the whole study, not just this receptor: Significantly higher frequencies in patients than in controls were found for about five TRBV segments, including TRBV5-6, TRBV5-1 and TRBV20-1.

Source material: blood. The origin of the receptors is a girl aged 2-17 years with multiple sclerosis.

The rearrangement uses TRBV5-1 and TRBJ2-3; D is perhaps TRBD2 (5 bases). In germline, CDR1 is SGHRS, CDR2 YFSETQ. The CDR3 sequence is 16 residues long. The ends were cut back, 4 bases at V and 3 bases at J, with 18 bases in the middle. The CDR3 reads CASSATGSGGTDTQYF. DNA of the CDR3: TGCGCCAGCAGCGCCACCGGGTCGGGCGGGACAGATACGCAGTATTTT.

The chain joins TRBV28 to TRBJ1-4; the D gene is possibly TRBD1 (5 bases). The CDR3 has 15 residues. V was shortened by 6 bases and J by 2 bases, with 13 bases between the two germline ends. Germline assignment: CDR1 MDHEN and CDR2 SYDVKM. The chain's CDR3 is CASSFAGRTNEKLFF. The CDR3 DNA sequence: TGTGCCAGCAGCTTCGCAGGGAGGACTAATGAAAAACTGTTTTTT.

This clonotype showed up many times. The chain is built from TRBV27 and TRBJ2-1; D gene ambiguous. The germline CDR1 and CDR2 sequences are MNHEY and SMNVEV (reference sequence). This CDR3 is built from 16 residues. V lost 6 bases and J 0 bases, leaving 15 bases between the germline ends. DNA of the CDR3: TGTGCCAGCAGCCGAAAACGGCGGAGCTCCTACAATGAGCAGTTCTTC. Its translation: CASSRKRRSSYNEQFF.

DNA of the CDR3: TGTGCCAGCAGCTCGCCCCGGGACAGGTTGGACGGGGAGCTGTTTTTT. It translates to CASSSPRDRLDGELFF. V is TRBV11-1 and J is TRBJ2-2; 8 bases match TRBD1. The CDR3 runs 16 residues. V was clipped by 4 bases and J by 7 bases; unmatched bases: 11. From germline, CDR1 is SGHAT and CDR2 FQDESV (reference sequence).

To note about this clonotype: Given a much more abundant clone one base away, this may be a read error. The chain is built from TRBV7-9 and TRBJ1-1, with TRBD1 identical over 7 bases. The germline V gene has CDR1 SEHNR and CDR2 FQNEAQ (reference sequence). The CDR3 loop spans 15 amino acids. CDR3 nucleotide sequence: TGTGCCAGCAGCGAATCGGGACAGAAGAACACTGCAGCTTTCTTT. Amino acid sequence: CASSESGQKNTAAFF.

This clonotype appeared many times. The V call is TRBV7-9, the J call TRBJ2-3, with TRBD1 as a possible D gene (6 bases). The CDR3 loop spans 13 amino acids. V lost 6 bases to trimming and J lost 2 bases, with 9 bases between them. CDR1 is SEHNR and CDR2 is FQNEAQ in the germline V gene (reference sequence). DNA for the CDR3: TGTGCCAGCAGTAGACAGGCCACAGATACGCAGTATTTT. Protein sequence: CASSRQATDTQYF.

As regards this clonotype: A clone one base away is much larger, so this may be a read error. In DNA, the CDR3 is TGTGCCTGCAGTTTAAGGGGGGCACCCACAGATACGCAGTATTTT. It encodes CACSLRGAPTDTQYF. V and J are TRBV27 and TRBJ2-3; D assignment may be TRBD1 or TRBD2 (6 bases each). CDR3 length: 15 amino acids. Germline V gene data show CDR1 as MNHEY and CDR2 as SMNVEV (reference sequence).

J is TRBJ2-1 and V is TRBV9; 9 bases match TRBD2. The CDR3 extends over 15 amino acids. V was clipped by 4 bases and J by 6 bases; unmatched bases: 8. Germline V gene data show CDR1 as SGDLS and CDR2 as YYNGEE. CDR3 residues: CASSLSGGRVNEQFF. The CDR3 DNA is TGTGCCAGCAGCCTTAGCGGGGGACGGGTCAATGAGCAGTTCTTC. Full variable domain (outside the CDR3, taken from reference TRBV9 and TRBJ2-1): DSGVTQTPKHLITATGQRVTLRCSPRSGDLSVYWYQQSLDQGLQFLIQYYNGEERAKGNILERFSAQQFPDLHSELNLSSLELGDSALYFCASSLSGGRVNEQFFGPGTRLTVL.

The table lists this clonotype with many counts. The V gene is TRBV12-3 or TRBV12-4, the J gene TRBJ2-5, with 7 positions matching TRBD1. V shed 6 bases, J shed 3 bases, and the junction held 10 bases outside the gene matches. The CDR3 has 15 amino acids. The CDR3 DNA reads TGTGCCAGCAGGTTAACCGGGACAGAAAAAGAGACCCAGTACTTC. Translated, it gives CASRLTGTEKETQYF.

The chain recombines TRBV20-1 with TRBJ1-5; D call uncertain. Trimming removed 0 bases from V and 9 bases from J, with 15 bases in between. The germline CDR1 and CDR2 sequences are DFQATT and SNEGSKA (reference sequence). The CDR3 has 14 amino acids. The chain's CDR3 is CSARDQVRRGPQHF. CDR3 bases: TGCAGTGCTAGAGATCAGGTCAGGAGAGGGCCCCAGCATTTT.

This clonotype has only a few counts. A much larger clone lies one base from this, so it may be a read error. The chain recombines TRBV7-2 with TRBJ2-5, with 12 bases that match TRBD2. Germline loops: CDR1 SGHTA, CDR2 FQGNSA. The CDR3 runs to 14 residues. V gave up 5 bases and J gave up 8 bases; unmatched junction bases: 6. The CDR3, as DNA: TGTACCAGCAGCGTGACTAGCGGGGGACGTACCCAGTACTTC. This codes for CTSSVTSGGRTQYF.

This clonotype was counted ten times or more. The V call is TRBV28, the J call TRBJ2-3; tentative D call: TRBD2 (6 bases). Trimming shortened V by 7 bases and J by 0 bases, and 17 bases separated the two germline ends. The CDR3 sequence is 16 residues long. CDR1 is MDHEN, CDR2 SYDVKM, per germline. The CDR3 sequence: CASIPLGGASTDTQYF. Here the CDR3 DNA reads TGTGCCAGCATACCTCTTGGCGGGGCTAGCACAGATACGCAGTATTTT.

This clonotype was found many times. The chain links TRBV13 to TRBJ2-7; D may be TRBD1 (6 bases). The CDR3 is made up of 14 amino acids. V was clipped by 2 bases and J by 1 base, with 9 bases between them. Germline loops: CDR1 PRHDT, CDR2 FYEKMQ (reference sequence). The CDR3: CASSLWGTSYEQYF. In DNA form, the CDR3 reads TGTGCCAGCAGCTTATGGGGGACATCCTACGAGCAGTACTTC.

This clonotype turned up a few times. The genes are TRBV18 and TRBJ1-2, with D hard to call. This CDR3 spans 15 amino acids. Trimming removed 5 bases at V and 3 bases at J, with 16 bases between. Germline CDR1 is KGHSH and CDR2 is LQKENI. The CDR3 here is CASSSPDRSYYGYTF. The CDR3 region has the DNA TGTGCCAGCTCATCTCCAGACCGATCCTACTATGGCTACACCTTC.

This clonotype was seen at least ten times. The V and J genes are TRBV20-1 and TRBJ1-1; no definite D call. Germline values: CDR1 DFQATT, CDR2 SNEGSKA (reference sequence). The V end was cut by 6 bases, the J end by 5 bases, with 13 bases between. The CDR3 is 12 residues long. CDR3 sequence reads: CSARMGRTEAFF. The CDR3 DNA reads TGCAGTGCCAGAATGGGGAGGACTGAAGCTTTCTTT.

On this clonotype itself: One base away lies a much larger clone, so this may be a sequencing read error. The chain combines TRBV29-1 with TRBJ1-2; 9 bases line up with TRBD1. This CDR3 comprises 13 residues. CDR1 and CDR2 from the germline V gene are SQVTM and ANQGSEA. After removal of 4 bases from V and 6 bases from J, the junction contained 6 bases not matched to a gene. CDR3 region: CSVVRGQGHGYTF. The CDR3, as DNA: TGCAGCGTTGTTAGGGGACAGGGCCATGGCTACACCTTC.

This sequence joins TRBV12-3 or TRBV12-4 and TRBJ1-2; 7 bases map to TRBD1. The CDR3 loop spans 15 amino acids. V was pared by 3 bases and J by 2 bases, with 6 bases of the junction left unmatched. In DNA form, the CDR3 reads TGTGCCAGCAGTTTGAAGACAGGGCGGAACTATGGCTACACCTTC. Protein product: CASSLKTGRNYGYTF.

This clonotype was observed a handful of times. Here the CDR3 reads CASSPVAGGENEQFF. CDR3 nucleotides: TGTGCCAGCTCACCGGTGGCAGGGGGTGAGAATGAGCAGTTCTTC. The rearrangement links TRBV18 to TRBJ2-1, with 7 bases aligning to TRBD1. CDR1 is KGHSH, CDR2 LQKENI, per germline. The junction had 9 bases not matched to a gene; V was cut back by 3 bases and J by 7 bases. This CDR3 region has 15 residues.

This clonotype was observed at least ten times. The chain links TRBV7-2 to TRBJ2-3; D perhaps matches TRBD1 (5 bases). This CDR3 region has 15 residues. Germline CDR1 and CDR2: SGHTA and FQGNSA. Trimming took 3 bases from V and 2 from J, leaving 12 bases between them. CDR3: CASSFGVRDTDTQYF. In DNA form, the CDR3 reads TGTGCCAGCAGCTTTGGGGTCAGGGACACAGATACGCAGTATTTT.